These 24 T cell receptor beta chains were sequenced from one sample in a study of cytomegalovirus exposure and HLA in healthy donors. The PCR contained 60 Vbeta and 13 Jbeta primers. Data came from immunoSEQ multiplex PCR; TCRdb stores just in-frame clones and leaves some out. In total, the table holds approximately 80,000 clones. The sequencing sample was made of PBMCs. The receptors here all came from a man younger than 35 in good health and CMV-seropositive.

The chain carries TRBV9 and TRBJ1-2; D gene ambiguous. Trimming left V 1 base short and J 4 bases short, with 14 bases between. Germline assignment: CDR1 SGDLS and CDR2 YYNGEE. The CDR3 is 15 residues long. The CDR3 sequence is CASSVSGESGYGYTF. In DNA form, the CDR3 reads TGTGCCAGCAGCGTAAGCGGGGAGAGTGGCTATGGCTACACCTTC.

The CDR3 is CASSPPGLADYNEQFF. CDR3 bases: TGTGCCAGCAGCCCCCCGGGACTAGCGGACTACAATGAGCAGTTCTTC. This chain connects TRBV4-2 to TRBJ2-1; 11 nucleotides agree with TRBD2. The V and J ends lost 4 bases and 3 bases, in that order; junction bases with no gene match: 5. Germline CDR1 and CDR2: LGHNA and YNFKEQ. The CDR3 runs 16 residues.

This chain connects TRBV19 to TRBJ2-2; TRBD2 agrees at 9 bases. V gave up 7 bases and J gave up 2 bases; unmatched junction bases: 8. Germline V lookup: CDR1 LNHDA, CDR2 SQIVND (reference sequence). The CDR3 has 16 residues. CDR3 loop: CASTFSGGLNTGELFF. CDR3 DNA sequence: TGTGCCAGTACCTTTAGCGGGGGCCTCAACACCGGGGAGCTGTTTTTT.

The rearrangement joins TRBV6-5 to TRBJ2-7; D is perhaps TRBD1 (5 bases). The CDR3 length is 16 residues. V was trimmed by 2 bases and J by 2 bases, leaving 16 bases between them. Germline V gene data show CDR1 as MNHEY and CDR2 as SVGAGI. In nucleotides, the CDR3 is TGTGCCAGCAGTTACCGGCTTGGGGCATCGGCCTACGAGCAGTACTTC. Amino acids: CASSYRLGASAYEQYF.

The chain links TRBV18 to TRBJ2-5; D not resolved. Germline lookup yields CDR1 KGHSH and CDR2 LQKENI. The germline V and J ends were trimmed by 2 bases and 5 bases, with 6 bases remaining between them. The CDR3 is made up of 12 amino acids. The CDR3 sequence is CASSPFMETQYF. In nucleotides, the CDR3 is TGTGCCAGCTCACCATTTATGGAGACCCAGTACTTC.

J is TRBJ2-7 and V is TRBV9; 10 positions match TRBD2. Germline assignment: CDR1 SGDLS and CDR2 YYNGEE. Trimming took 3 bases from V and 2 from J; bases not matched to a gene: 11. The length of the CDR3 is 17 residues. CDR3 coding DNA: TGTGCCAGCAGCGCTCCTACGGGACTAGCGCCGCCCTACGAGCAGTACTTC. Residues: CASSAPTGLAPPYEQYF. Drawing the rest from reference TRBV9 and TRBJ2-7, the complete variable domain is DSGVTQTPKHLITATGQRVTLRCSPRSGDLSVYWYQQSLDQGLQFLIQYYNGEERAKGNILERFSAQQFPDLHSELNLSSLELGDSALYFCASSAPTGLAPPYEQYFGPGTRLTVT.

J is TRBJ1-1 and V is TRBV5-4; TRBD1 agrees at 8 bases. CDR1 is SGHNT and CDR2 is YYREEE in the germline V gene (reference sequence). The CDR3 has 13 residues. V was pared by 5 bases and J by 5 bases, with 5 bases of the junction left unmatched. CDR3 sequence: CASSHDRGTEAFF. As DNA, the CDR3 is TGTGCCAGCAGTCATGACAGGGGAACTGAAGCTTTCTTT. Based on the CDR3 plus reference TRBV5-4 and TRBJ1-1, the full variable domain is ETGVTQSPTHLIKTRGQQVTLRCSSQSGHNTVSWYQQALGQGPQFIFQYYREEENGRGNFPPRFSGLQFPNYSSELNVNALELDDSALYLCASSHDRGTEAFFGQGTRLTVV.

The chain combines TRBV7-7 with TRBJ2-5; TRBD2 agrees at 7 bases. Germline V CDR1 and CDR2: SSHAT, FNYEAQ (reference sequence). The J segment lost 6 bases and the V segment lost 0 bases, leaving 4 bases of the junction unmatched. The CDR3 totals 14 residues. CDR3 sequence: CASSLAGEGKTQYF. DNA for the CDR3: TGTGCCAGCAGCTTAGCGGGGGAGGGAAAGACCCAGTACTTC. The full variable domain, its missing parts supplied by reference TRBV7-7 and TRBJ2-5, is GAGVSQSPRYKVTKRGQDVTLRCDPISSHATLYWYQQALGQGPEFLTYFNYEAQPDKSGLPSDRFSAERPEGSISTLTIQRTEQRDSAMYRCASSLAGEGKTQYFGPGTRLLVL.

The gene calls are TRBV19 and TRBJ1-2; D gene ambiguous. Per germline, CDR1 LNHDA and CDR2 SQIVND (reference sequence). The CDR3 is 14 residues long. Trimming left V 9 bases short and J 3 bases short, with 17 bases between. CDR3 sequence (DNA): TGTGCCAGCGTGAACAACGCGGGTCACTATGGCTACACCTTC. This codes for CASVNNAGHYGYTF.

V gene TRBV27 combines with J gene TRBJ1-6; 7 nucleotides line up with TRBD1. Losses at the gene ends were 3 bases for V and 4 bases for J; bases not matched to a gene: 15. CDR1 and CDR2 from the germline V gene are MNHEY and SMNVEV (reference sequence). CDR3 length: 19 amino acids. Here the CDR3 reads CASSFSTPNRQGYNSPLHF. CDR3 DNA sequence: TGTGCCAGCAGTTTCTCCACCCCAAATCGACAGGGTTATAATTCACCCCTCCACTTT.

The chain carries TRBV5-5 and TRBJ1-5, with 10 positions matching TRBD1. The CDR3 sequence is 16 residues long. The V gene end was trimmed by 4 bases and the J gene end by 5 bases; junction bases not matched to a gene: 9. The germline gives CDR1 SGHKS, CDR2 YYEKEE (reference sequence). CDR3 DNA sequence: TGTGCCAGCAGCAGGGCCGGGACAGGGGCCGATCAGCCCCAGCATTTT. Its protein product is CASSRAGTGADQPQHF.

The CDR3 loop reads CASSPGLAVGEQFF. CDR3 DNA sequence: TGTGCCAGCAGCCCGGGACTAGCGGTGGGTGAGCAGTTCTTC. The chain combines TRBV9 with TRBJ2-1, with TRBD2 matching over 11 bases. Germline V gene sequence: CDR1 SGDLS, CDR2 YYNGEE. The CDR3 has 14 amino acids. Trimming removed 4 bases from V and 9 bases from J; junction bases left unmatched: 6.

This chain joins TRBV2 and TRBJ1-4; TRBD1 aligns across 10 bases. Germline V gene data show CDR1 as SNHLY and CDR2 as FYNNEI. The CDR3 is 17 amino acids. V was clipped by 6 bases and J by 3 bases; unmatched bases: 10. As DNA, the CDR3 is TGTGCCAGCAGCCCGGGACAGGGGCTTGGGCCTAATGAAAAACTGTTTTTT. Residues: CASSPGQGLGPNEKLFF. Full variable domain (missing parts from reference TRBV2 and TRBJ1-4): EPEVTQTPSHQVTQMGQEVILRCVPISNHLYFYWYRQILGQKVEFLVSFYNNEISEKSEIFDDQFSVERPDGSNFTLKIRSTKLEDSAMYFCASSPGQGLGPNEKLFFGSGTQLSVL.

The chain has TRBV10-3 and TRBJ1-3, with 7 bases aligning to TRBD1. CDR1 is ENHRY, CDR2 SYGVKD, per germline. The CDR3 sequence is 17 residues long. Losses at the gene ends were 5 bases for V and 8 bases for J; bases not matched to a gene: 18. CDR3 protein: CAISHQDQADRVDTIYF. The DNA of the CDR3 is TGTGCCATCAGTCATCAAGACCAAGCCGACAGGGTGGACACCATATATTTT.

The V and J genes are TRBV5-1 and TRBJ1-4, with 9 positions matching TRBD1. Germline V CDR1 and CDR2: SGHRS, YFSETQ. The CDR3 extends over 20 amino acids. Trimming at V came to 4 bases and at J to 1 base, leaving 17 bases not matched to a gene. The CDR3 loop is CASSPNPPGQGQGTNEKLFF. DNA for the CDR3: TGCGCCAGCAGCCCCAACCCGCCGGGACAGGGACAAGGAACTAATGAAAAACTGTTTTTT. Variable domain in full (rest from reference TRBV5-1 and TRBJ1-4): KAGVTQTPRYLIKTRGQQVTLSCSPISGHRSVSWYQQTPGQGLQFLFEYFSETQRNKGNFPGRFSGRQFSNSRSEMNVSTLELGDSALYLCASSPNPPGQGQGTNEKLFFGSGTQLSVL.

The chain recombines TRBV2 with TRBJ2-5; D may be TRBD2 (6 bases). The CDR3 covers 12 residues. V shed 6 bases and J shed 10 bases, with 15 bases lying between them. CDR1 and CDR2 (germline): SNHLY, FYNNEI. The DNA for the CDR3 is TGTGCCAGCAGGGGGACTCTTTGGGACCAGTACTTC. Protein product: CASRGTLWDQYF.

The CDR3 sequence is CASSPGGVVATNEKLFF. CDR3 DNA sequence: TGTGCCAGCAGCCCCGGGGGAGTAGTCGCAACTAATGAAAAACTGTTTTTT. The chain employs TRBV5-6 and TRBJ1-4; a possible D gene is TRBD1 (5 bases). V was cut by 4 bases and J by 0 bases, with 16 bases left in between. This CDR3 spans 17 amino acids. CDR1 and CDR2 from the germline V gene are SGHDT and YYEEEE.

The genes are TRBV9 and TRBJ2-1; 9 nucleotides line up with TRBD2. This CDR3 region has 18 residues. Germline V CDR1 and CDR2: SGDLS, YYNGEE. Germline trimming cut 0 bases from V and 0 bases from J; bases unmatched to any gene: 7. Here the CDR3 reads CASSVGSSGASSYNEQFF. In DNA, the CDR3 is TGTGCCAGCAGCGTAGGATCTAGCGGGGCTAGCTCCTACAATGAGCAGTTCTTC.

The gene calls are TRBV5-1 and TRBJ2-7, with 8 positions matching TRBD2. CDR3 length: 18 amino acids. Germline CDR1 reads SGHRS; CDR2 reads YFSETQ. The J segment lost 1 base and the V segment lost 0 bases, leaving 12 bases of the junction unmatched. The CDR3 nucleotides read TGCGCCAGCAGCTTGGCTCCCGTCGCCAGCGGGAGATCCTACGAGCAGTACTTC. As protein: CASSLAPVASGRSYEQYF.

The chain carries TRBV29-1 and TRBJ2-5; 8 nucleotides agree with TRBD2. The assigned J gene may be wrong: the sequence end matches TRBJ2-7 better. CDR1 SQVTM and CDR2 ANQGSEA come from the germline V gene. CDR3 length: 14 amino acids. This CDR3 is CSVLTGTRPYEQYF. DNA of the CDR3: TGCAGCGTTCTGACCGGGACTAGGCCCTACGAGCAGTACTTC.

This rearrangement joins TRBV19 to TRBJ1-5; D is unclear. Germline values: CDR1 LNHDA, CDR2 SQIVND (reference sequence). The CDR3 loop spans 16 amino acids. Trimming stripped 3 bases from V and 0 bases from J, with 12 bases between. The CDR3 nucleotides are TGTGCCAGTAGTATTGGGCACCCATATAGCAATCAGCCCCAGCATTTT. Translation gives CASSIGHPYSNQPQHF.

This chain joins TRBV28 and TRBJ1-4; 7 positions match TRBD1. The length of the CDR3 is 18 residues. The junction had 13 bases not matched to a gene; V was cut back by 6 bases and J by 0 bases. CDR1 is MDHEN, CDR2 SYDVKM, per germline. This CDR3 is CASRYAGDRSPTNEKLFF. In nucleotides, the CDR3 is TGTGCCAGCAGGTACGCCGGGGACAGAAGTCCAACTAATGAAAAACTGTTTTTT.

The V and J genes are TRBV4-1 and TRBJ2-7; D may be TRBD1 (5 bases). Deletions cut 0 bases from V and 2 bases from J, with 11 bases between. The CDR3 has 15 residues. Looked up from germline, CDR1 is MGHRA and CDR2 is YSYEKL. In DNA, the CDR3 is TGCGCCAGCAGCCAAGAAGGCGGACAAACCTACGAGCAGTACTTC. It translates to CASSQEGGQTYEQYF.

The V call is TRBV5-1, the J call TRBJ2-5; TRBD2 agrees at 12 bases. This CDR3 region has 17 residues. CDR1 and CDR2 from the germline V gene are SGHRS and YFSETQ. The V and J ends lost 2 bases and 5 bases, in that order; junction bases with no gene match: 10. The DNA for the CDR3 is TGCGCCAGCAGCTTTAGTCCTAGCGGGGGGGCTGAGGAGACCCAGTACTTC. It yields the protein CASSFSPSGGAEETQYF.